This TCR beta chain was recovered during a study of shared clonotypes between healthy human individuals. Germline V CDR1 and CDR2: SGHRS, YFSETQ. The V and J ends lost 5 bases and 2 bases, in that order; junction bases with no gene match: 5. The CDR3 consists of 14 residues. Points on this clone: Antigen: not known.

Overall study results and limits: Enrolling few donors narrowed the genetic and exposure-history diversity that was represented.

Terminally differentiated effector memory CD45RA+ cells were left out of the naive CD8 fraction, which was CD45RO-negative and positively selected for CCR7. TCRdb keeps only in-frame clones here, not all; method: immunoSEQ multiplex PCR. The table shows millions of clones, with roughly 91% occurring only once. The TCR comes from a man aged 18 to 35 in good health. Some clones in this sample may be carry-over from other donors' samples. The source material was naive CD8+ T cells from PBMCs. The chain links TRBV5-1 to TRBJ2-5; 8 bases map to TRBD2. The CDR3 DNA follows: TGCGCCAGCAGAAGCGGGAGAGGTCAAGAGACCCAGTACTTC. It yields the protein CASRSGRGQETQYF.